This TCR beta chain was retrieved from a study of blood T cell repertoires in COVID-19. Study details: The United States, Italy and Spain were the sources of the acute and convalescent COVID-19 samples. The analysed material was cDNA or gDNA that came from T cells, B-cell-depleted T cells, or PBMCs.

Methods used by the authors: Reference gene primers were amplified, and this amplification served to estimate nucleated cell counts. Profiled with immunoSEQ multiplex PCR; TCRdb holds only in-frame clones, not every one. Clone size and V and J calls were adopted from that table, with D and trimming inferred from the DNA. The repertoire includes 100,000 or so clones, approximately 90% of them detected once, and approximately 19% sits in the top ten. This CDR3 contains 13 residues. V was trimmed by 6 bases and J by 2 bases, leaving 5 bases between them. The germline V gene has CDR1 SGHTA and CDR2 FQGNSA.

Sequencing was done on a sample of peripheral blood. This sequence originates from a human donor with acute or convalescent COVID-19. The donor label of this sample is uncertain. This chain uses TRBV7-2 with TRBJ2-6; no clear D. For the CDR3, the DNA is TGTGCCAGCAGGGCTCCTGGGGCCAACGTCCTGACTTTC. Its translation is CASRAPGANVLTF.